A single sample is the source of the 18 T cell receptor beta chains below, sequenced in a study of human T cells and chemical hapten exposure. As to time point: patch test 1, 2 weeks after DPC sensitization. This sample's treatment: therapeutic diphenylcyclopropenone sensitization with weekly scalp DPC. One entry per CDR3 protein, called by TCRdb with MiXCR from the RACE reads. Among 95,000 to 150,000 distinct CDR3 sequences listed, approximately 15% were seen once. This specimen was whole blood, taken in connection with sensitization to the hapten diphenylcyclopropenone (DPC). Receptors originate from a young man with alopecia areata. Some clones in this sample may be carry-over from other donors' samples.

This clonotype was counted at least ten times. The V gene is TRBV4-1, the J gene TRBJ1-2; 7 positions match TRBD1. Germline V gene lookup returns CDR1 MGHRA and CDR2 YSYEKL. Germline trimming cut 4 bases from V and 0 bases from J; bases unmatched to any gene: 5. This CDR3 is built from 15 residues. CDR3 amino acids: CASSPNRGPNYGYTF. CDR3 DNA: TGCGCCAGCAGCCCGAACAGGGGTCCTAACTATGGCTACACCTTC.

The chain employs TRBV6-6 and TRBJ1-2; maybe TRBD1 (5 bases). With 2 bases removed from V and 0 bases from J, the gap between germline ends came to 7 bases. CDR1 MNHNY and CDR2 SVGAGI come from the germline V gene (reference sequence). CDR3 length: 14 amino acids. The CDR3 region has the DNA TGTGCCAGCAGTTACAGGGGTTCTAACTATGGCTACACCTTC. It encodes CASSYRGSNYGYTF.

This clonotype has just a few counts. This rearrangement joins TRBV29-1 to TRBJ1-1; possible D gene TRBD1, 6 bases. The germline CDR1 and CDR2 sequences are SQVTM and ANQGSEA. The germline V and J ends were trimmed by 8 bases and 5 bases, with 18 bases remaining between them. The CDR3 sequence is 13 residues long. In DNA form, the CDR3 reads TGCAGCACCTCCACAGGGCCGGGGACTGAAGCTTTCTTT. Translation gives CSTSTGPGTEAFF.

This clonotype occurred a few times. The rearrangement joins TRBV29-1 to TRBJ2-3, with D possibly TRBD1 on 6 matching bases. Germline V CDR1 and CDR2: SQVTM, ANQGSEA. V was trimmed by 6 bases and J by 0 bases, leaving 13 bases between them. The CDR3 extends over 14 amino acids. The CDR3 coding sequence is TGCAGCGTCCCCCTAGGGGGTAGCACAGATACGCAGTATTTT. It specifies CSVPLGGSTDTQYF.

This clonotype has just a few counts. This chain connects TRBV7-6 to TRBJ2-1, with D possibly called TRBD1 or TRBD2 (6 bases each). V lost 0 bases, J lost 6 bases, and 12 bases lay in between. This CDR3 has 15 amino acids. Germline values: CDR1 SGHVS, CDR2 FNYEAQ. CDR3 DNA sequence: TGTGCCAGCAGCTTAGCGGTCGGGGGCACCAATGAGCAGTTCTTC. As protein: CASSLAVGGTNEQFF.

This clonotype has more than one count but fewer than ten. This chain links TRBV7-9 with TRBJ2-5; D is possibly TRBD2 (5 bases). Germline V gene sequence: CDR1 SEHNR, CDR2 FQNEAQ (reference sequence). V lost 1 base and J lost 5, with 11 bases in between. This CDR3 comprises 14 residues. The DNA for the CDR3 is TGTGCCAGCAGCTTAGTGGAGGTCGGGGAGACCCAGTACTTC. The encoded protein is CASSLVEVGETQYF.

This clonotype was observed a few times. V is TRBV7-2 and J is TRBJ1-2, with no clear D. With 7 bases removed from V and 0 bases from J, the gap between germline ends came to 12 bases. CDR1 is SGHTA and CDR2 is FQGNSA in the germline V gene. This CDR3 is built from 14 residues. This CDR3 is CASNPPRANYGYTF. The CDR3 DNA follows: TGTGCCAGCAACCCCCCAAGAGCTAACTATGGCTACACCTTC. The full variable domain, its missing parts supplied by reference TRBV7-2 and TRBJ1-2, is GAGVSQSPSNKVTEKGKDVELRCDPISGHTALYWYRQSLGQGLEFLIYFQGNSAPDKSGLPSDRFSAERTGGSVSTLTIQRTQQEDSAVYLCASNPPRANYGYTFGSGTRLTVV.

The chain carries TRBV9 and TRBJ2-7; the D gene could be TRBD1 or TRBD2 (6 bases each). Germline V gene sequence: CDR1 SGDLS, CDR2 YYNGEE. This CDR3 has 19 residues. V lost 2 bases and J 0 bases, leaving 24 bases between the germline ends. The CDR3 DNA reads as TGTGCCAGCAGCGTGGAGGGGGACGGTTCCCACCAGCCCTCCTACGAGCAGTACTTC. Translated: CASSVEGDGSHQPSYEQYF.

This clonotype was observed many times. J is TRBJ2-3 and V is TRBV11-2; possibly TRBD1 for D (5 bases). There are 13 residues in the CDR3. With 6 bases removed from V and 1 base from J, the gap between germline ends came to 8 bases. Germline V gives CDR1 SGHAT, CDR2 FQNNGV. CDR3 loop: CASRGRGTDTQYF. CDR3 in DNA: TGTGCCAGCAGGGGGCGAGGCACAGATACGCAGTATTTT.

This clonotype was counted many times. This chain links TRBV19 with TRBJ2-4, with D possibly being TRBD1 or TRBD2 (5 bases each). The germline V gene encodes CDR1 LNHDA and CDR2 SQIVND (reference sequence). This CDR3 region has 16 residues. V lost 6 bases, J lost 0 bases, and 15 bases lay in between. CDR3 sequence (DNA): TGTGCCAGTAGCACCGGGACCTTGGTAGCCAAAAACATTCAGTACTTC. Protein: CASSTGTLVAKNIQYF.

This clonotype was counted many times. This CDR3 reads CASSRDVSSGNTIYF. The CDR3, as DNA: TGTGCCAGCAGCCGGGACGTTAGCTCTGGAAACACCATATATTTT. The genes are TRBV5-4 and TRBJ1-3; D possibly corresponds to TRBD1 (5 bases). Deletions cut 4 bases from V and 0 bases from J, with 11 bases between. CDR1 SGHNT and CDR2 YYREEE come from the germline V gene (reference sequence). This CDR3 is built from 15 residues.

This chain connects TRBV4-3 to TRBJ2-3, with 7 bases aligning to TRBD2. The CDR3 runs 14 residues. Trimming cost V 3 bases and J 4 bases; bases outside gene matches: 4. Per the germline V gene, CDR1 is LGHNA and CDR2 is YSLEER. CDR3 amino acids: CASSQLGGSDTQYF. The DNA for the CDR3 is TGCGCCAGCAGCCAGTTGGGGGGGTCAGATACGCAGTATTTT.

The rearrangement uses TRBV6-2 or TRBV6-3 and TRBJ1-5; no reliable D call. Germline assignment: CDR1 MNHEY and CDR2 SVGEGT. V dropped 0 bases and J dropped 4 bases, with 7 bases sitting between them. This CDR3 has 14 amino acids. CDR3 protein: CASSYSGLNQPQHF. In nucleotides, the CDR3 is TGTGCCAGCAGTTACTCTGGGCTAAATCAGCCCCAGCATTTT.

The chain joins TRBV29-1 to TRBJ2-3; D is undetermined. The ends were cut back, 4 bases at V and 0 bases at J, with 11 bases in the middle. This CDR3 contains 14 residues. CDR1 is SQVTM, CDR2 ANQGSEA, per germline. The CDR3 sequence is CSVATGLSTDTQYF. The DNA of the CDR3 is TGCAGCGTTGCGACGGGTTTGAGCACAGATACGCAGTATTTT.

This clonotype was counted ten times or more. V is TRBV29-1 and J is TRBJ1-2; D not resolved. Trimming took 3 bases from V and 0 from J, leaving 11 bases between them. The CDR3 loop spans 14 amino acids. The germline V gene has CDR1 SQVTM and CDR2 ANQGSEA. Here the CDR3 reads CSVEWPVANYGYTF. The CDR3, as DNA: TGCAGCGTTGAGTGGCCGGTCGCTAACTATGGCTACACCTTC.

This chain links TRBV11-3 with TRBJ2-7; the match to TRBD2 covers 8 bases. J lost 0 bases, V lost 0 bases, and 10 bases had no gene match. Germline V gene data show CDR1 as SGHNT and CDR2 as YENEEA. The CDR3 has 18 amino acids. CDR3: CASSLDPRERESSYEQYV. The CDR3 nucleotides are TGTGCCAGCAGCTTAGATCCAAGGGAGCGGGAGAGCTCCTACGAGCAGTACGTC.

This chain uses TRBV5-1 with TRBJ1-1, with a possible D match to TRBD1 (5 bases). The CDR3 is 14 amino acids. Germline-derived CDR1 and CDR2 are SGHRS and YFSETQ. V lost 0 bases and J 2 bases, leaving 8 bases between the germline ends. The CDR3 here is CASSLDRRNTEAFF. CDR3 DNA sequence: TGCGCCAGCAGCTTGGACAGGAGAAACACTGAAGCTTTCTTT.

The CDR3 DNA is TGCGCCAGCAGCCAGACTTTTTCCGGGACAGCTGCTTTCTTT. Translated, it gives CASSQTFSGTAAFF. The V and J genes are TRBV4-1 and TRBJ1-1, with TRBD1 matching 7 bases. CDR1 is MGHRA, CDR2 YSYEKL, per germline. V lost 3 bases, J lost 11 bases, and 12 bases stayed unmatched. The CDR3 is 14 residues long.